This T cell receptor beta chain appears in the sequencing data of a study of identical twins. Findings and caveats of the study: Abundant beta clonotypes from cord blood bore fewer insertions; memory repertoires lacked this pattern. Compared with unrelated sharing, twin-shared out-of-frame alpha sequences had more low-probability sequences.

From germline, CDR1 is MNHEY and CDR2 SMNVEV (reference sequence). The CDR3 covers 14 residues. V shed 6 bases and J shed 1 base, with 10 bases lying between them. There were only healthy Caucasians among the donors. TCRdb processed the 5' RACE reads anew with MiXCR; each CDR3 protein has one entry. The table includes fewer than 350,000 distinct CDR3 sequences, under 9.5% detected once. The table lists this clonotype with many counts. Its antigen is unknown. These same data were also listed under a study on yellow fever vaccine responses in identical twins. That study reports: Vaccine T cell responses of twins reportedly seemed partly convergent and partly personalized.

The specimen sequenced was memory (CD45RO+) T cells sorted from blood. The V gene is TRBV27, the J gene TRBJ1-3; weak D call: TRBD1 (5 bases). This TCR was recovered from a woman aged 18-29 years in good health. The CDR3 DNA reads TGTGCCAGCAGCCCTCGGGGGTCTGGAAACACCATATATTTT. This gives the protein CASSPRGSGNTIYF.